This TCR beta chain was recorded in a study of kidney transplant recipient with SARS-CoV-2 infection. MiXCR, applied by TCRdb to the reads, yields one record per CDR3 protein. The sample carries roughly 250,000 distinct CDR3 sequences, under 30% recorded once. The V segment lost 5 bases and the J segment 5 bases; nucleotides outside the gene matches: 7. There are 16 residues in the CDR3. Germline assignment: CDR1 SGHTA and CDR2 FQGTGA. This clonotype has just a few counts. The source material was a blood sample, sampled at baseline and between days 110 and 120 from a kidney transplant recipient. The receptor comes from a young adult male patient who had COVID-19 and was a kidney transplant recipient. The graft donor may be the source of some T cells. The rearrangement joins TRBV7-3 to TRBJ2-3; 13 positions agree with TRBD2. The CDR3 sequence: CASSLGLAGVGDTQYF. The CDR3, as DNA: TGTGCCAGCAGCCTCGGACTAGCGGGAGTTGGAGATACGCAGTATTTT.